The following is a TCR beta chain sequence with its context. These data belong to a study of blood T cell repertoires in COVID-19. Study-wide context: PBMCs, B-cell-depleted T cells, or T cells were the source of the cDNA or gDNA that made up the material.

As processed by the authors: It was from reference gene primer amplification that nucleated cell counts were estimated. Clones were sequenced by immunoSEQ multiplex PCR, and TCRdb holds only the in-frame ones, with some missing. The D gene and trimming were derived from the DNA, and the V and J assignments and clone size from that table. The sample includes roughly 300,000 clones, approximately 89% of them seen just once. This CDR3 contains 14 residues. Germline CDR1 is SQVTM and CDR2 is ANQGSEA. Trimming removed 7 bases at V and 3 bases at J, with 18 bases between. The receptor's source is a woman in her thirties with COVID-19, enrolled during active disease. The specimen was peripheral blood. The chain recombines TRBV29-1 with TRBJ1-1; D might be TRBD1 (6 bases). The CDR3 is CSGNGGGSDTEAFF. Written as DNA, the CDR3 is TGCAGCGGGAACGGGGGGGGCAGCGACACTGAAGCTTTCTTT.